This T cell receptor beta chain was sequenced during a study of blood T cell repertoires in COVID-19. Background on the study: The samples span acute and convalescent COVID-19 from the United States, Italy and Spain. The analysed material was cDNA or gDNA that came from T cells, B-cell-depleted T cells, or PBMCs.

While infection was still active, Seattle patients were enrolled and then followed longitudinally. The CDR3 is 14 amino acids. V trimming: 3 bases; J trimming: 0 bases; junction bases outside the gene matches: 1. Per germline, CDR1 PRHDT and CDR2 FYEKMQ (reference sequence). Original processing methods: Amplification from reference gene primers served as the basis for estimated nucleated cell counts. Data came from immunoSEQ multiplex PCR; TCRdb stores just in-frame clones and leaves some out. V and J calls plus clone size are reproduced from that table; the DNA served to infer D and trimming. Of about 360,000 clones in the sample, about 88% were seen once.

This clonotype was obtained from a woman aged 55-69 years with COVID-19, enrolled during active disease. The chain links TRBV13 to TRBJ1-1; 7 bases are a match to TRBD1. What was sequenced was peripheral blood. CDR3 coding DNA: TGTGCCAGCAGCTTGACAGGGATGAACACTGAAGCTTTCTTT. Amino acid sequence: CASSLTGMNTEAFF.